This T cell receptor beta chain derives from a study of shared clonotypes between healthy human individuals. CD8 cells classed as naive were CD45RO-negative and positively selected for CCR7, excluding terminally differentiated effector memory CD45RA+ cells. Here immunoSEQ multiplex PCR was the method, and the copy in TCRdb shows in-frame clones only, minus some. This table has about 2,100,000 clones, about 92% appearing once. Germline-derived CDR1 and CDR2 are MNHNS and SASEGT. Trimming took 0 bases from V and 4 from J, leaving 12 bases between them. The CDR3 length is 15 residues. This sequence joins TRBV6-1 and TRBJ1-2, with a weak D call TRBD1 (5 bases). The receptor comes from a young man in good health. Some clones in this sample may be carry-over from other donors' samples. Specimen: naive CD8+ T cells from PBMCs. The CDR3 region has the DNA TGTGCCAGCAGTGAAGCGTGGGGCAGCCTCTATGGCTACACCTTC. It codes for CASSEAWGSLYGYTF.